Shown below are 31 T cell receptor beta chains from a single sample sequenced in a study of shared clonotypes between healthy human individuals. Clones were sequenced by immunoSEQ multiplex PCR, and TCRdb holds only the in-frame ones, with some missing. The sample lists roughly 490,000 clones; 76% were seen once. Material for sequencing was PBMCs. The origin of the receptors is a woman aged 35 to 49 in good health. Some clones in this sample may be carry-over from other donors' samples.

The chain combines TRBV11-2 with TRBJ2-3, with D tentatively TRBD1 or TRBD2 (5 bases each). Trimming shortened V by 1 base and J by 1 base, and 9 bases separated the two germline ends. Germline V gene lookup returns CDR1 SGHAT and CDR2 FQNNGV. The CDR3 has 15 residues. This chain's CDR3 is CASSLVQGGTDTQYF. CDR3 coding DNA: TGTGCCAGCAGCTTAGTCCAGGGAGGCACAGATACGCAGTATTTT.

The J gene is TRBJ2-1, the V gene TRBV28; 8 bases map to TRBD2. This CDR3 has 15 residues. V dropped 10 bases and J dropped 7; count of bases not matched to a gene: 15. Germline CDR1 MDHEN, CDR2 SYDVKM. As DNA, the CDR3 is TGTGCCACCAACCAAGCCGGGACTAGTATTAATGAGCAGTTCTTC. This sequence encodes CATNQAGTSINEQFF.

In its sample, this clone was seen a few times. The gene calls are TRBV7-2 and TRBJ2-7; TRBD1 or TRBD2 may be the D gene (5 bases each). CDR1 SGHTA and CDR2 FQGNSA come from the germline V gene. The CDR3 length is 14 residues. Deletions cut 5 bases from V and 2 bases from J, with 13 bases between. The DNA for the CDR3 is TGTGCCAGCAGCCGGGACCGATACACCTACGAGCAGTACTTC. It specifies CASSRDRYTYEQYF.

J is TRBJ2-7 and V is TRBV4-1; 8 nucleotides line up with TRBD1. V lost 2 bases, J lost 4 bases, and 7 bases stayed unmatched. This CDR3 is 15 amino acids long. Germline V CDR1 and CDR2: MGHRA, YSYEKL. This chain's CDR3 is CASSQLADRAYEQYF. In DNA form, the CDR3 reads TGCGCCAGCAGCCAATTAGCGGACAGGGCATACGAGCAGTACTTC.

This clone was detected a few times. This sample also contains other DNA sequences that code for the same CDR3. The J gene is TRBJ1-1, the V gene TRBV30; possibly TRBD1 for D (5 bases). This CDR3 is 13 amino acids long. V was trimmed by 0 bases and J by 0 bases, leaving 5 bases between them. The V gene's germline CDR1 is GTSNPN and CDR2 SVGIG (reference sequence). DNA of the CDR3: TGTGCCTGGAGTGTACAGGTGAACACTGAAGCTTTCTTT. Its protein product is CAWSVQVNTEAFF.

This chain links TRBV10-2 with TRBJ2-1, with 8 nucleotides matching TRBD2. Trimming took 8 bases from V and 7 from J; bases not matched to a gene: 13. The CDR3 contains 15 residues. The germline V gene has CDR1 WSHSY and CDR2 SAAADI. CDR3 nucleotides: TGCGCCAGCCTTGCGGGAGGCCCGAGGTGGAATGAGCAGTTCTTC. Encoded protein: CASLAGGPRWNEQFF.

This rearrangement joins TRBV30 to TRBJ1-5; TRBD1 is a possible D gene (5 bases). The CDR3 runs to 13 residues. CDR1 and CDR2 (germline): GTSNPN, SVGIG (reference sequence). Deletions cut 3 bases from V and 10 bases from J, with 16 bases between. The CDR3 loop is CAWSGERDLPQHF. Here the CDR3 DNA reads TGTGCCTGGAGCGGCGAGAGGGACCTACCCCAGCATTTT.

This chain uses TRBV4-1 with TRBJ1-3; tentatively, D is TRBD1 (5 bases). The length of the CDR3 is 17 residues. The V gene's germline CDR1 is MGHRA and CDR2 YSYEKL. Trimming took off 1 base at V and 5 bases at J, with 18 bases between the two ends. CDR3: CASSQALFRDWRNTIYF. For the CDR3, the DNA is TGCGCCAGCAGCCAAGCACTTTTCAGGGATTGGAGAAACACCATATATTTT.

This clone occurred many times. This sample includes further DNA sequences coding for the same CDR3. The chain combines TRBV6-4 with TRBJ2-2; D call uncertain. V lost 0 bases and J lost 1, with 6 bases in between. The CDR3 is made up of 15 amino acids. CDR1 MRHNA and CDR2 SNTAGT come from the germline V gene. The DNA for the CDR3 is TGTGCCAGCAGTGACTCGGCAGTGAACACCGGGGAGCTGTTTTTT. Its translation is CASSDSAVNTGELFF.

The rearrangement links TRBV7-7 to TRBJ2-1; possible D gene TRBD2, 6 bases. Germline V CDR1 and CDR2: SSHAT, FNYEAQ (reference sequence). The CDR3 is 13 residues long. The V end was cut by 5 bases, the J end by 7 bases, with 12 bases between. CDR3 bases: TGTGCCAGCAGCCCCGGTCGGGGGAATGAGCAGTTCTTC. Its protein product is CASSPGRGNEQFF.

This sequence joins TRBV11-2 and TRBJ2-7, with D possibly called TRBD1 or TRBD2 (5 bases each). V was clipped by 5 bases and J by 5 bases, with 13 bases between them. The CDR3 has 13 residues. Germline-derived CDR1 and CDR2 are SGHAT and FQNNGV. The CDR3 reads CASSDGWGNEQYF. The CDR3 DNA follows: TGTGCCAGCAGCGACGGCTGGGGGAACGAGCAGTACTTC.

In its sample, this clone was seen a few times. The chain carries TRBV10-2 and TRBJ2-5; TRBD1 agrees at 9 bases. V shed 2 bases and J 7 bases; nucleotides not matched to a gene: 14. Germline V gene sequence: CDR1 WSHSY, CDR2 SAAADI. The length of the CDR3 is 17 residues. The CDR3 DNA is TGCGCCAGCAGTGAGAATACCGGGACAGGGACAGTTAGGACCCAGTACTTC. This translates into CASSENTGTGTVRTQYF.

This clone was seen ten or more times. The CDR3 here is CASKGQILSYEQYF. CDR3 coding DNA: TGTGCCAGCAAGGGGCAGATCCTCTCCTACGAGCAGTACTTC. The chain joins TRBV2 to TRBJ2-7; D is possibly TRBD1 (5 bases). Germline V CDR1 and CDR2: SNHLY, FYNNEI. CDR3 size: 14 residues. V was pared by 7 bases and J by 0 bases, with 13 bases between.

This sequence joins TRBV10-2 and TRBJ2-7; 12 nucleotides line up with TRBD2. V lost 4 bases to trimming and J lost 0 bases; unmatched junction nucleotides: 4. Germline loops: CDR1 WSHSY, CDR2 SAAADI. The CDR3 spans 16 residues. In DNA, the CDR3 is TGCGCCAGCAGTGTAGGACTAGCGGGAAGCTCCTACGAGCAGTACTTC. As protein: CASSVGLAGSSYEQYF.

With respect to this clone: A much bigger clone sits one base away, suggesting this may be a read error. This CDR3 is also generated by other DNA sequences in the sample. This chain joins TRBV28 and TRBJ2-7; D is perhaps TRBD2 (5 bases). Trimming stripped 3 bases from V and 1 base from J, with 13 bases between. Germline V gene lookup returns CDR1 MDHEN and CDR2 SYDVKM. The CDR3 consists of 15 residues. CDR3 in DNA: TGTGCCAGCAGTTTTGAGCTAGCAGGATCCTACGAGCAGTACTTC. Residues: CASSFELAGSYEQYF.

V is TRBV4-1 and J is TRBJ1-5, with 7 nucleotides matching TRBD1. The CDR3 sequence is 16 residues long. Germline lookup yields CDR1 MGHRA and CDR2 YSYEKL. V dropped 4 bases and J dropped 1; count of bases not matched to a gene: 7. DNA of the CDR3: TGCGCCAGCAGCCTGGCAGGCAGGGGGAGCAATCAGCCCCAGCATTTT. This codes for CASSLAGRGSNQPQHF.

This chain connects TRBV7-9 to TRBJ2-7; no reliable D call. Trimming shortened V by 3 bases and J by 0 bases, and 6 bases separated the two germline ends. CDR3 length equals 13 residues. The germline gives CDR1 SEHNR, CDR2 FQNEAQ (reference sequence). The CDR3 loop reads CASSFGVSYEQYF. As DNA, the CDR3 is TGTGCCAGCAGCTTTGGGGTCTCCTACGAGCAGTACTTC.

The chain is built from TRBV28 and TRBJ2-7, with D hard to call. The V gene lost 7 bases and the J gene lost 0 bases, with 13 bases spanning the gap. Germline V gene data show CDR1 as MDHEN and CDR2 as SYDVKM. This CDR3 spans 14 amino acids. The CDR3 nucleotides are TGTGCCAGCAAACAAACGGGTAACTCCTACGAGCAGTACTTC. This encodes CASKQTGNSYEQYF.

This clone was seen just once. The rearrangement joins TRBV19 to TRBJ2-7; 7 bases fit TRBD1. In germline, CDR1 is LNHDA, CDR2 SQIVND (reference sequence). The CDR3 has 16 residues. V dropped 4 bases and J dropped 1; count of bases not matched to a gene: 10. The DNA for the CDR3 is TGTGCCAGTAGTACCCTCGGGACAGTTAGATCCTACGAGCAGTACTTC. This gives the protein CASSTLGTVRSYEQYF.

This clone was counted a few times. This rearrangement joins TRBV14 to TRBJ2-4; a weak D match, TRBD1 (6 bases). Germline V CDR1 and CDR2: SGHDN, FVKESK. The CDR3 contains 16 residues. Trimming took 4 bases from V and 0 from J, leaving 13 bases between them. For the CDR3, the DNA is TGTGCCAGCAGCCGGACAGTGCGGCTAGCCAAAAACATTCAGTACTTC. Amino acids: CASSRTVRLAKNIQYF.

This chain links TRBV28 with TRBJ2-5, with TRBD1 matching 10 bases. The germline V gene has CDR1 MDHEN and CDR2 SYDVKM. This CDR3 contains 18 residues. Trimming at V came to 5 bases and at J to 5 bases, leaving 17 bases not matched to a gene. In DNA form, the CDR3 reads TGTGCCAGCAGTCTCTCCATCTTCCGGGACAGGGGAGGGGAGACCCAGTACTTC. As protein: CASSLSIFRDRGGETQYF.

This clone has just a few counts. The chain combines TRBV9 with TRBJ1-2, with unresolved D. V was pared by 6 bases and J by 12 bases, with 12 bases between. CDR1 and CDR2 from the germline V gene are SGDLS and YYNGEE. The CDR3 contains 10 residues. The CDR3 reads CASIEGGHTF. CDR3 in DNA: TGTGCCAGCATCGAGGGAGGGCACACCTTC.

V gene TRBV12-5 combines with J gene TRBJ2-5; the D gene is possibly TRBD2 (6 bases). This CDR3 has 14 residues. Germline CDR1 is LGHNT and CDR2 is FRNRAP. Trimming took 7 bases from V and 4 from J, leaving 16 bases between them. CDR3 protein: CASVPGDGGETQYF. In nucleotides, the CDR3 is TGTGCTAGTGTCCCTGGGGACGGGGGAGAGACCCAGTACTTC.

V and J are TRBV19 and TRBJ2-1; a weak D match, TRBD2 (9 bases). The CDR3 is made up of 20 amino acids. Germline V gene data show CDR1 as LNHDA and CDR2 as SQIVND (reference sequence). Trimming took off 5 bases at V and 0 bases at J, with 26 bases between the two ends. The CDR3 DNA reads as TGTGCCAGTAGTGCTACAGGGGGAGGAGTTAGCGGGAGCTCCTACAATGAGCAGTTCTTC. Protein sequence: CASSATGGGVSGSSYNEQFF. Using reference TRBV19 and TRBJ2-1 for the parts outside the CDR3, the full variable domain is DGGITQSPKYLFRKEGQNVTLSCEQNLNHDAMYWYRQDPGQGLRLIYYSQIVNDFQKGDIAEGYSVSREKKESFPLTVTSAQKNPTAFYLCASSATGGGVSGSSYNEQFFGPGTRLTVL.

The rearrangement uses TRBV6-5 and TRBJ1-4; 9 positions agree with TRBD1. With V trimmed by 5 bases and J by 6 bases, 4 bases remained unmatched. From germline, CDR1 is MNHEY and CDR2 SVGAGI. This CDR3 is built from 14 residues. The CDR3: CASSRQGGDEKLFF. CDR3 in DNA: TGTGCCAGCAGTAGACAGGGGGGGGATGAAAAACTGTTTTTT.

The V gene is TRBV5-4, the J gene TRBJ1-4; the D gene is possibly TRBD1 (5 bases). The CDR3 has 14 residues. Germline CDR1 is SGHNT and CDR2 is YYREEE (reference sequence). The V end lost 4 bases, the J end lost 5 bases, and 12 bases lay between the germline ends. The CDR3 bases are TGTGCCAGCAGCCCGGGACGAGAAAATGAAAAACTGTTTTTT. Protein product: CASSPGRENEKLFF.

Only a few counts were recorded for this clone. The rearrangement uses TRBV27 and TRBJ2-7, with 9 bases aligning to TRBD1. V lost 4 bases and J lost 7; bases outside the gene matches: 8. In germline, CDR1 is MNHEY, CDR2 SMNVEV (reference sequence). This CDR3 region has 14 residues. CDR3 sequence: CASSSLQGAREQYF. CDR3 bases: TGTGCCAGCAGTTCTTTACAGGGGGCGAGGGAGCAGTACTTC.

The rearrangement links TRBV4-3 to TRBJ2-1; D not resolved. CDR1 is LGHNA and CDR2 is YSLEER in the germline V gene. The CDR3 is 14 residues long. V lost 0 bases, J lost 9 bases, and 12 bases lay in between. CDR3 residues: CASSQDPRGGEQFF. The DNA for the CDR3 is TGCGCCAGCAGCCAAGACCCCCGTGGCGGTGAGCAGTTCTTC.

The CDR3 DNA reads as TGTGCCAGCAGCTTGTTGGTAGGAGGAAACACTGAAGCTTTCTTT. Protein product: CASSLLVGGNTEAFF. This chain links TRBV5-4 with TRBJ1-1; D not resolved. This CDR3 is built from 15 residues. V gave up 1 base and J gave up 2 bases, with 12 bases separating them. CDR1 is SGHNT, CDR2 YYREEE, per germline (reference sequence).

This chain joins TRBV18 and TRBJ2-5; maybe TRBD2 (8 bases). This CDR3 region has 15 residues. Per germline, CDR1 KGHSH and CDR2 LQKENI. Trimming removed 6 bases from V and 5 bases from J, with 19 bases in between. CDR3 residues: CASSREGTAGETQYF. CDR3 bases: TGTGCCAGCTCTCGGGAGGGGACAGCGGGTGAGACCCAGTACTTC.

The chain joins TRBV18 to TRBJ2-5, with D perhaps TRBD1 (6 bases). Germline V lookup: CDR1 KGHSH, CDR2 LQKENI. The CDR3 is made up of 14 amino acids. Trimming took off 5 bases at V and 5 bases at J, with 15 bases between the two ends. CDR3 amino acids: CASSYTGPRETQYF. In DNA, the CDR3 is TGTGCCAGCTCATACACAGGGCCGAGGGAGACCCAGTACTTC.